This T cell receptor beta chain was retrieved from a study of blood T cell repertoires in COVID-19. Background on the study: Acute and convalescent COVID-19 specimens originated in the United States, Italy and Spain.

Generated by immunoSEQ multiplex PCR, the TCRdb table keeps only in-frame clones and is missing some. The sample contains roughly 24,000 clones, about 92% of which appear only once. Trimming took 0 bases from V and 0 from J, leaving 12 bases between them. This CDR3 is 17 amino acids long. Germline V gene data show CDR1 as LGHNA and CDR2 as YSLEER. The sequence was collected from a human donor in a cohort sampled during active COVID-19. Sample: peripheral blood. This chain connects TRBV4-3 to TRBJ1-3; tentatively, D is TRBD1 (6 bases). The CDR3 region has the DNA TGCGCCAGCAGCCAAGATCCGACAGGCGACTCTGGAAACACCATATATTTT. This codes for CASSQDPTGDSGNTIYF.